The 22 T cell receptor beta chains listed next were all sequenced from one sample in a study of blood T cell repertoires in COVID-19. Assay used: immunoSEQ multiplex PCR; TCRdb lists only in-frame clones, some missing. This sample has about 120,000 clones, with under 80% found just once. Input material: peripheral blood. Receptor source: a man between 65 and 85 years old with acute or convalescent COVID-19.

V gene TRBV12-5 combines with J gene TRBJ1-2; D call uncertain. The V end was cut by 0 bases, the J end by 3 bases, with 8 bases between. The CDR3 runs 14 residues. Germline values: CDR1 LGHNT, CDR2 FRNRAP. The CDR3 here is CASGLVNQDYGYTF. CDR3 nucleotides: TGTGCTAGTGGTTTGGTAAATCAGGACTATGGCTACACCTTC.

This clone was observed a handful of times. The chain uses TRBV3-1 (or the pseudogene TRBV3-2) and TRBJ1-6; D possibly corresponds to TRBD1 (5 bases). Germline V gene lookup returns CDR1 LGHDT and CDR2 YNNKEL (reference sequence). V lost 4 bases, J lost 4 bases, and 11 bases lay in between. CDR3 length: 15 amino acids. Here the CDR3 reads CASSPLDTYNSPLHF. CDR3 in DNA: TGTGCCAGCAGCCCCCTGGACACATATAATTCACCCCTCCACTTT.

J is TRBJ1-1 and V is TRBV13; D not resolved. The germline CDR1 and CDR2 sequences are PRHDT and FYEKMQ (reference sequence). The CDR3 is 15 amino acids. Trimming cost V 2 bases and J 1 base, with 11 bases left between them. CDR3 protein: CASSLTTGWNTEAFF. In nucleotides, the CDR3 is TGTGCCAGCAGCTTAACGACCGGGTGGAACACTGAAGCTTTCTTT.

The chain carries TRBV6-2 or TRBV6-3 and TRBJ1-2, with D possibly TRBD1 on 6 matching bases. This CDR3 region has 14 residues. Germline V gives CDR1 MNHEY, CDR2 SVGEGT. The V end lost 2 bases, the J end lost 4 bases, and 11 bases lay between the germline ends. CDR3 nucleotide sequence: TGTGCCAGCAGTTACCACAGGGACGTCTATGGCTACACCTTC. Its translation: CASSYHRDVYGYTF.

The chain carries TRBV5-1 and TRBJ1-4; no clear D gene. The germline V gene has CDR1 SGHRS and CDR2 YFSETQ. The CDR3 is made up of 14 amino acids. Trimming pared 4 bases from V and 4 bases from J, leaving 11 bases between. This CDR3 reads CASSPGNGNEKLFF. The CDR3 DNA reads TGCGCCAGCAGCCCGGGAAACGGTAATGAAAAACTGTTTTTT.

This clone was seen a handful of times. The chain recombines TRBV6-2 or TRBV6-3 with TRBJ2-6; weak D call: TRBD2 (5 bases). Deletions cut 2 bases from V and 4 bases from J, with 9 bases between. This CDR3 region has 15 residues. The germline V gene encodes CDR1 MNHEY and CDR2 SVGEGT. CDR3 in amino acids: CASSYGAVGANVLTF. CDR3 nucleotide sequence: TGTGCCAGCAGTTACGGAGCGGTAGGGGCCAACGTCCTGACTTTC.

The rearrangement joins TRBV4-2 to TRBJ2-7; 8 bases match TRBD2. V lost 0 bases and J lost 2; bases outside the gene matches: 18. Germline CDR1 LGHNA, CDR2 YNFKEQ. This CDR3 contains 20 residues. The CDR3 loop is CASSQDRGGRGGGPAYEQYF. The CDR3 DNA reads TGTGCCAGCAGCCAAGATAGAGGGGGTCGTGGCGGGGGGCCAGCCTACGAGCAGTACTTC.

The chain is built from TRBV12-3 or TRBV12-4 and TRBJ1-2; unclear D gene. This CDR3 is built from 13 residues. Trimming cost V 6 bases and J 0 bases, with 8 bases left between them. This CDR3 reads CASSPNPNYGYTF. CDR3 coding DNA: TGTGCCAGCAGCCCTAACCCTAACTATGGCTACACCTTC.

The chain employs TRBV5-6 and TRBJ2-5, with no clear D. Between the trimmed V and J ends, which lost 1 base and 2 bases, there was a span of 9 bases. Germline V gene sequence: CDR1 SGHDT, CDR2 YYEEEE. This CDR3 has 14 amino acids. The CDR3 coding sequence is TGTGCCAGCAGCTTGAGGAGAGTACAAGAGACCCAGTACTTC. Protein sequence: CASSLRRVQETQYF.

This chain uses TRBV5-4 with TRBJ2-1; 9 bases line up with TRBD2. V shed 6 bases and J 0 bases; nucleotides not matched to a gene: 4. Germline CDR1 and CDR2: SGHNT and YYREEE (reference sequence). This CDR3 has 15 amino acids. CDR3 sequence reads: CASNSGGPSYNEQFF. The CDR3, as DNA: TGTGCCAGCAACAGCGGGGGGCCCTCCTACAATGAGCAGTTCTTC.

The chain carries TRBV25-1 and TRBJ2-3, with D perhaps matching TRBD1 (5 bases). This CDR3 is 14 amino acids long. Trimming left V 5 bases short and J 2 bases short, with 11 bases between. CDR1 and CDR2 (germline): MGHDK, SYGVNS. The CDR3 reads CASSLGVVTDTQYF. The CDR3 nucleotides read TGTGCCAGCAGTCTAGGGGTAGTCACAGATACGCAGTATTTT. Full variable domain (outside the CDR3, taken from reference TRBV25-1 and TRBJ2-3): EADIYQTPRYLVIGTGKKITLECSQTMGHDKMYWYQQDPGMELHLIHYSYGVNSTEKGDLSSESTVSRIRTEHFPLTLESARPSHTSQYLCASSLGVVTDTQYFGPGTRLTVL.

This clone was counted once. The chain joins TRBV11-3 to TRBJ1-1, with no clear D. With 1 base removed from V and 1 base from J, the gap between germline ends came to 7 bases. The CDR3 has 14 residues. Germline CDR1 and CDR2: SGHNT and YENEEA. As DNA, the CDR3 is TGTGCCAGCAGCTTAGCACGCGGGAACACTGAAGCTTTCTTT. Translation: CASSLARGNTEAFF.

This chain connects TRBV2 to TRBJ2-3; 7 nucleotides align to TRBD1. The germline gives CDR1 SNHLY, CDR2 FYNNEI. With V trimmed by 8 bases and J by 5 bases, 4 bases remained unmatched. The CDR3 consists of 12 residues. The CDR3 reads CASQGVRDTQYF. Written as DNA, the CDR3 is TGTGCCAGCCAGGGGGTGAGAGATACGCAGTATTTT. The complete variable domain, with remaining parts taken from reference TRBV2 and TRBJ2-3, reads EPEVTQTPSHQVTQMGQEVILRCVPISNHLYFYWYRQILGQKVEFLVSFYNNEISEKSEIFDDQFSVERPDGSNFTLKIRSTKLEDSAMYFCASQGVRDTQYFGPGTRLTVL.

The chain couples TRBV29-1 to TRBJ2-3; D is ambiguous. Trimming left V 1 base short and J 5 bases short, with 13 bases between. Germline V CDR1 and CDR2: SQVTM, ANQGSEA. There are 14 residues in the CDR3. CDR3 sequence (DNA): TGCAGCGTTGAAGTAGGCGCGGTCCGAGATACGCAGTATTTT. Translating it yields CSVEVGAVRDTQYF.

The J gene is TRBJ1-4, the V gene TRBV15; D remains ambiguous. Germline CDR1 LNHNV, CDR2 YYDKDF (reference sequence). The V and J ends lost 6 bases and 7 bases respectively, with 15 bases between them. There are 14 residues in the CDR3. The CDR3 is CATRSGGSGEKLFF. CDR3 sequence (DNA): TGTGCCACCAGGAGCGGAGGGTCCGGTGAAAAACTGTTTTTT.

V gene TRBV7-2 combines with J gene TRBJ1-1; D may be TRBD1 (5 bases). The CDR3 runs to 14 residues. Trimming shortened V by 2 bases and J by 11 bases, and 18 bases separated the two germline ends. CDR1 is SGHTA, CDR2 FQGNSA, per germline. The CDR3 protein is CASSLFSGRESAFF. DNA of the CDR3: TGTGCCAGCAGCTTATTCTCAGGGAGGGAGTCGGCTTTCTTT.

The V gene is TRBV6-2 or TRBV6-3, the J gene TRBJ2-7, with TRBD2 identical over 7 bases. The CDR3 consists of 15 residues. Looked up from germline, CDR1 is MNHEY and CDR2 is SVGEGT. Trimming at V came to 2 bases and at J to 0 bases, leaving 4 bases not matched to a gene. Written as DNA, the CDR3 is TGTGCCAGCAGTTACCGCCGCGGGAGCTCCTACGAGCAGTACTTC. Translated: CASSYRRGSSYEQYF.

The chain recombines TRBV9 with TRBJ2-3, with TRBD2 matching 8 bases. V lost 4 bases to trimming and J lost 1 base; unmatched junction nucleotides: 5. The CDR3 is made up of 15 amino acids. Germline CDR1 reads SGDLS; CDR2 reads YYNGEE. CDR3: CASSRTGGGTDTQYF. CDR3 coding DNA: TGTGCCAGCAGCCGTACCGGGGGGGGCACAGATACGCAGTATTTT.

This chain's CDR3 is CASSYRENYGYTF. CDR3 coding DNA: TGTGCCAGCAGTTACCGGGAGAACTATGGCTACACCTTC. The V gene is TRBV6-5, the J gene TRBJ1-2; D is unresolved. V lost 2 bases and J 2 bases, leaving 6 bases between the germline ends. CDR1 and CDR2 from the germline V gene are MNHEY and SVGAGI. The CDR3 is 13 residues long.

This chain joins TRBV5-8 and TRBJ1-2; D call uncertain. This CDR3 contains 13 residues. Trimming removed 6 bases at V and 14 bases at J, with 23 bases between. The V gene's germline CDR1 is SGHTS and CDR2 YDEGEE. The CDR3 spells CASTPWEAFPRTF. In nucleotides, the CDR3 is TGTGCCAGCACCCCCTGGGAGGCCTTCCCTCGGACCTTC.

The rearrangement joins TRBV4-3 to TRBJ2-1, with 8 bases that match TRBD2. CDR1 and CDR2 from the germline V gene are LGHNA and YSLEER. This CDR3 comprises 18 residues. V was pared by 0 bases and J by 2 bases, with 9 bases of the junction left unmatched. The DNA for the CDR3 is TGCGCCAGCAGCCAAGATAACTCGGGACTAGAGCCCTACAATGAGCAGTTCTTC. Translation gives CASSQDNSGLEPYNEQFF.

The chain joins TRBV18 to TRBJ2-7, with 7 bases identical to TRBD2. The CDR3 consists of 13 residues. V gave up 2 bases and J gave up 3 bases; unmatched junction bases: 1. Germline-derived CDR1 and CDR2 are KGHSH and LQKENI. CDR3 DNA: TGTGCCAGCTCACCAGGACTAGACTACGAGCAGTACTTC. Protein product: CASSPGLDYEQYF.